The rows below give T cell receptor beta chains drawn from one sample of a study of human T cells and chemical hapten exposure. Via MiXCR, TCRdb re-called the RACE reads, giving one row per CDR3 protein. This sample has roughly 110,000 distinct CDR3 sequences; 9.5% to 15% occur once, and the top ten carry around 1.7%. Sequenced material: whole blood, taken in connection with sensitization to the hapten diphenylcyclopropenone (DPC). These receptors were collected from a woman aged 50 to 60 with alopecia areata. Some clones in this sample may be carry-over from other donors' samples. Both conserved end residues are part of each CDR3. A D gene is named only where the DNA matches it firmly. Size is omitted from some rows. Given values are once, few, many or a class for expanded clones.

d_gene | j_gene | abundance | v_gene | CDR3nt | CDR3aa
TRBD2 | TRBJ2-3 | many | TRBV11-2 | TGTGCCAGCAGCTTGGGTCTAGCGGGGGGGCCGGATACGCAGTATTTT | CASSLGLAGGPDTQYF
. | TRBJ2-4 | few | TRBV7-9 | TGTGCCAGCAGCCCTCCGGGGACCCTAGCCAAAAACATTCAGTACTTC | CASSPPGTLAKNIQYF
TRBD1 | TRBJ2-3 | few | TRBV24-1 | TGTGCCACCAGTGACCCTCAGGGGGCCCCAGATACGCAGTATTTT | CATSDPQGAPDTQYF
. | TRBJ2-7 | many | TRBV6-2/TRBV6-3 | TGTGCCAGCAGTTCCCAGGCCGGGAGGCAGTACTTC | CASSSQAGRQYF
TRBD1 | TRBJ1-6 | few | TRBV2 | TGTGCCAGCTTCTCCGGGACAGGGCTTAATTCACCCCTCCACTTT | CASFSGTGLNSPLHF
TRBD1 | TRBJ1-6 | many | TRBV7-6 | TGTGCCAGCAGCTTAGCGCCGGGACAGGGGGACTATAATTCACCCCTCCACTTT | CASSLAPGQGDYNSPLHF
. | TRBJ1-3 | . | TRBV12-3/TRBV12-4 | TGTGCCAGCAGTTTGCAGCTATCGGGAAACACCATATATTTT | CASSLQLSGNTIYF
. | TRBJ1-2 | few | TRBV29-1 | TGCAGCGTCTACAAAGGGATCAATGGCTACACCTTC | CSVYKGINGYTF
. | TRBJ2-2 | many | TRBV12-3/TRBV12-4 | TGTGCCAGCAGTGAGACCGGGGAGCTGTTTTTT | CASSETGELFF
. | TRBJ2-7 | . | TRBV7-9 | TGTGCCAGCAGCTTAGTCCCTACGGGGGAGCAGTACTTC | CASSLVPTGEQYF
. | TRBJ1-6 | few | TRBV27 | TGTGCCAGCAGTTTGACTTTTAATTCACCCCTCCACTTT | CASSLTFNSPLHF
. | TRBJ2-2 | few | TRBV11-2 | TGTGCCAGCAGCTTACGGTGGGACACCGGGGAGCTGTTTTTT | CASSLRWDTGELFF
. | TRBJ1-2 | few | TRBV12-3/TRBV12-4 | TGTGCCAGCAGTCCCGGTGGGGTGCGATCTGGCTACACCTTC | CASSPGGVRSGYTF
TRBD1 | TRBJ1-5 | few | TRBV4-1 | TGCGCCAGCAGCCTTAGACGCCAGGGGGGCAATCAGCCCCAGCATTTT | CASSLRRQGGNQPQHF
. | TRBJ1-5 | . | TRBV20-1 | TGCAGTGCTAGAGATGCAAACCCAGGCAATCAGCCCCAGCATTTT | CSARDANPGNQPQHF
TRBD2 | TRBJ2-3 | many | TRBV28 | TGTGCCAGCCAGCGGGGGCCGACGCGAGATACGCAGTATTTT | CASQRGPTRDTQYF
. | TRBJ1-6 | . | TRBV20-1 | TGCAGTGCTAGAGGCCAGGGACGGAACTATAATTCACCCCTCCACTTT | CSARGQGRNYNSPLHF
. | TRBJ2-7 | . | TRBV7-2 | TGTGCCAGCAGCCGCACCGGGACGTCATCCTACGAGCAGTACTTC | CASSRTGTSSYEQYF
. | TRBJ2-7 | . | TRBV29-1 | TGCAGCGTTGGCTCCTTAACCTACGAGCAGTACTTC | CSVGSLTYEQYF
. | TRBJ2-7 | . | TRBV28 | TGTGCCAGCAGTTCACAGGATACCCTCCCTTACTTC | CASSSQDTLPYF
. | TRBJ2-5 | many | TRBV7-9 | TGTGCCAGCAGCTTACTTTCCCATACGTCCCAAGAGACCCAGTACTTC | CASSLLSHTSQETQYF
. | TRBJ1-1 | many | TRBV6-5 | TGTGCCAGCAGTTACTCGATTCCCGGGACACCGAACACTGAAGCTTTCTTT | CASSYSIPGTPNTEAFF
. | TRBJ2-2 | . | TRBV7-2 | TGTGCCAGCAGACAGGCAGGGGCCGGGGAGCTGTTTTTT | CASRQAGAGELFF
. | TRBJ1-1 | . | TRBV18 | TGTGCCAGCTCATTCCGACAGACTAACACTGAAGCTTTCTTT | CASSFRQTNTEAFF
. | TRBJ2-1 | . | TRBV6-6 | TGTGCCAGCAGTTACTCTCGGCCTCCCACTGAGCAGTTCTTC | CASSYSRPPTEQFF
. | TRBJ2-2 | few | TRBV6-1 | TGTGCCAGCAGTGAACCGGGGGGCAGGGACACCGGGGAGCTGTTTTTT | CASSEPGGRDTGELFF
TRBD1 | TRBJ1-3 | many | TRBV5-6 | TGTGCCAGCAGCGACAGGGAATCTGGAAACACCATATATTTT | CASSDRESGNTIYF
. | TRBJ1-1 | few | TRBV6-2/TRBV6-3 | TGTGCCAGCAGTTACGATCAGTCGCTAACTTATGAAGCTTTCTTT | CASSYDQSLTYEAFF
. | TRBJ2-4 | . | TRBV7-9 | TGTGCCAGCAGCTTAGTAATGGGGACACCGAGTGGGGACATTCAGTACTTC | CASSLVMGTPSGDIQYF
. | TRBJ2-6 | many | TRBV24-1 | TGTGCCACTGGGGGAAGGACAGTAGACTCTGGGGCCAACGTCCTGACTTTC | CATGGRTVDSGANVLTF
TRBD2 | TRBJ2-3 | few | TRBV7-2 | TGTGCCAGCAGCTCGCAAGCGGGAGGGAGCACAGATACGCAGTATTTT | CASSSQAGGSTDTQYF
. | TRBJ1-5 | . | TRBV20-1 | TGCAGTGCCCCACGGGAACAGGGACAGCCCCAGCATTTT | CSAPREQGQPQHF
TRBD2 | TRBJ2-1 | . | TRBV28 | TGTGCCAGCGGGACTAGCGGGAGCAATGAGCAGTTCTTC | CASGTSGSNEQFF
. | TRBJ1-5 | many | TRBV7-6 | TGTGCCAGCAGCCGATTCCAGCATTTT | CASSRFQHF
TRBD2 | TRBJ2-7 | . | TRBV20-1 | TGCAGTGGTAGTGCGGGGGGGCTCGAGCAGTACTTC | CSGSAGGLEQYF
TRBD1 | TRBJ1-2 | many | TRBV7-2 | TGTGCCAGCAGCCAGGACAGGGCTTCTGGCTACACCTTC | CASSQDRASGYTF
. | TRBJ1-5 | . | TRBV12-3/TRBV12-4 | TGTGCCAGCAGTTTTAAAGGACCGATTAGCAATCAGCCCCAGCATTTT | CASSFKGPISNQPQHF
TRBD1 | TRBJ2-7 | many | TRBV10-3 | TGTGCCATCAGTGCGGGACAGGGATCCTACGAGCAGTACTTC | CAISAGQGSYEQYF
TRBD1 | TRBJ2-7 | few | TRBV11-2 | TGTGCCAGCAGCTTAGTTCGGGGACAGACCAGAATAAGACCCTACGAGCAGTACTTC | CASSLVRGQTRIRPYEQYF
TRBD1 | TRBJ1-5 | few | TRBV6-2/TRBV6-3 | TGTGCCAGCAGAGGGACAGGGGCTAGCAATCAGCCCCAGCATTTT | CASRGTGASNQPQHF
. | TRBJ2-3 | once | TRBV5-5 | TGTGCCAGCAGCTTGCCCACAGGGTACACAGATACGCAGTATTTT | CASSLPTGYTDTQYF
. | TRBJ1-5 | . | TRBV29-1 | TGCAGCGTTGATACGGGGGGGAATCAGCCCCAGCATTTT | CSVDTGGNQPQHF
TRBD1 | TRBJ1-1 | once | TRBV15 | TGTGCCACCAGCAAGGGACAGCAGAGAAACACTGAAGCTTTCTTT | CATSKGQQRNTEAFF
. | TRBJ2-7 | . | TRBV7-9 | TGTGCCAGCAGCCCCCCCAGAGGGTATCCCCCCTACGAGCAGTACTTC | CASSPPRGYPPYEQYF
. | TRBJ2-1 | . | TRBV25-1 | TGTGCCAGCAGTGATTCCCTTTCGGTCAATGAGCAGTTCTTC | CASSDSLSVNEQFF
. | TRBJ1-2 | few | TRBV7-8 | TGTGCCAGCAGCATTAACACAGATTTGCGAGGCTACACCTTC | CASSINTDLRGYTF
. | TRBJ2-1 | few | TRBV11-3 | TGTGCCAGCAGCTTCGAGGGAAGCGGAAGCTCCTACAATGAGCAGTTCTTC | CASSFEGSGSSYNEQFF
TRBD1 | TRBJ2-5 | few | TRBV6-4 | TGTGCCAGCAGTGACCAGGCAGGGGGCGGCCAAGAGACCCAGTACTTC | CASSDQAGGGQETQYF
TRBD2 | TRBJ2-3 | few | TRBV7-9 | TGTGCCAGCCGACAGGGAAGAGGGCTAGCGGGGAAAGATACGCAGTATTTT | CASRQGRGLAGKDTQYF
TRBD1 | TRBJ2-1 | many | TRBV18 | TGTGCCAGCTCACCCGGGCCGGGACAGGGTCCCTACAATGAGCAGTTCTTC | CASSPGPGQGPYNEQFF
. | TRBJ2-3 | many | TRBV29-1 | TGCAGCGCCCCATCCGGTCCTGCCTACCAGTATTTT | CSAPSGPAYQYF
. | TRBJ1-1 | many | TRBV2 | TGTGCCAGCAGTGAAGCGGAGGCGAACACTGAAGCTTTCTTT | CASSEAEANTEAFF
TRBD1 | TRBJ2-7 | few | TRBV6-1 | TGTGCCAGCATGAGGACAGGGACCTACGAGCAGTACTTC | CASMRTGTYEQYF
. | TRBJ2-5 | . | TRBV3-1 | TGTGCCAGCAGCCAAAACCCCGAAATGACAGAGACCCAGTACTTC | CASSQNPEMTETQYF
TRBD1 | TRBJ2-5 | few | TRBV19 | TGTGCCAGTAGTTCATTACAGGGGAACCAAGAGACCCAGTACTTC | CASSSLQGNQETQYF
. | TRBJ1-5 | . | TRBV6-6 | TGTGCCAGCAGTTTCACGGAGGGTCAGCCCCAGCATTTT | CASSFTEGQPQHF